These 22 T cell receptor beta chains share one sample of origin, sequenced in a study of PD-1 blockade in classical Hodgkin lymphoma. Stated time point: newly diagnosed, previously untreated cHL patient sample. Method: immunoSEQ multiplex PCR; TCRdb's copy keeps in-frame clones and lacks some. There are fewer than 90,000 clones in the sample; 85% to 95% occur only once, and less than 3.5% lies in the top ten. What was sequenced was peripheral blood mononuclear cells (PBMCs). The receptors stem from a human donor with classical Hodgkin lymphoma.

In this sample, this clone turned up a few times. This chain uses TRBV6-1 with TRBJ1-6; D call uncertain. V lost 7 bases to trimming and J lost 0 bases, with 7 bases between them. The CDR3 has 14 residues. Per the germline V gene, CDR1 is MNHNS and CDR2 is SASEGT. CDR3 in amino acids: CASKDVSYNSPLHF. In DNA form, the CDR3 reads TGTGCCAGCAAAGACGTCTCCTATAATTCACCCCTCCACTTT.

V usage is TRBV11-2 and J usage is TRBJ2-5; tentative D call: TRBD2 (5 bases). V gave up 4 bases and J gave up 10 bases, with 10 bases separating them. Germline CDR1 and CDR2: SGHAT and FQNNGV. CDR3 length: 11 residues. The CDR3 is CASSSGLSQYF. The CDR3 DNA reads TGTGCCAGCAGCTCGGGGTTGAGCCAGTACTTC.

The V call is TRBV6-5, the J call TRBJ1-5; D gene unclear. The CDR3 sequence is 13 residues long. Between the trimmed V and J ends, which lost 3 bases and 4 bases, there was a span of 7 bases. Germline V lookup: CDR1 MNHEY, CDR2 SVGAGI. In DNA form, the CDR3 reads TGTGCCAGCAGTTATGGGAGTAATCAGCCCCAGCATTTT. It encodes CASSYGSNQPQHF.

The chain has TRBV18 and TRBJ2-1; 12 bases map to TRBD2. Germline CDR1 reads KGHSH; CDR2 reads LQKENI. The CDR3 loop spans 15 amino acids. V dropped 1 base and J dropped 5; count of bases not matched to a gene: 0. This chain's CDR3 is CASSPRLAGDNEQFF. Here the CDR3 DNA reads TGTGCCAGCTCACCACGACTAGCGGGAGACAATGAGCAGTTCTTC.

The rearrangement uses TRBV30 and TRBJ2-7, with D perhaps TRBD2 (5 bases). Per the germline V gene, CDR1 is GTSNPN and CDR2 is SVGIG (reference sequence). The CDR3 runs to 14 residues. V was cut by 5 bases and J by 2 bases, with 16 bases left in between. CDR3 sequence: CAWYSAAHPYEQYF. In DNA, the CDR3 is TGTGCCTGGTATAGCGCAGCTCATCCCTACGAGCAGTACTTC.

This sequence joins TRBV19 and TRBJ2-4, with D unresolved. This CDR3 has 16 residues. CDR1 and CDR2 from the germline V gene are LNHDA and SQIVND (reference sequence). The V and J ends lost 1 base and 0 bases respectively, with 10 bases between them. The CDR3 here is CASSIGGPLAKNIQYF. The CDR3 bases are TGTGCCAGTAGTATAGGGGGTCCTCTAGCCAAAAACATTCAGTACTTC.

The V gene is TRBV5-1, the J gene TRBJ2-6, with TRBD1 identical over 7 bases. The CDR3 has 18 amino acids. The ends lost 6 bases at V and 0 bases at J; junction bases unmatched: 12. From germline, CDR1 is SGHRS and CDR2 YFSETQ. DNA for the CDR3: TGCGCCAGCAATCCTACCCCGGGACAGAGCTCTGGGGCCAACGTCCTGACTTTC. Translation: CASNPTPGQSSGANVLTF.

The chain uses TRBV6-4 and TRBJ1-2; D possibly corresponds to TRBD1 (6 bases). The CDR3 spans 15 residues. The V end was cut by 7 bases, the J end by 6 bases, with 21 bases between. The germline V gene has CDR1 MRHNA and CDR2 SNTAGT. The CDR3 here is CASNPTGVVYNGYTF. The CDR3 DNA is TGTGCCAGCAATCCGACAGGTGTAGTCTATAATGGCTACACCTTC.

The chain joins TRBV9 to TRBJ2-1; TRBD2 matches at 7 bases. Germline V gene sequence: CDR1 SGDLS, CDR2 YYNGEE. Losses at the gene ends were 0 bases for V and 8 bases for J; bases not matched to a gene: 8. CDR3 length: 15 residues. The DNA of the CDR3 is TGTGCCAGCAGCGTAGGGCCTAGCGGTGGGGATGAGCAGTTCTTC. Amino acids: CASSVGPSGGDEQFF.

The rearrangement uses TRBV30 and TRBJ1-3; 8 bases agree with TRBD1. Germline V lookup: CDR1 GTSNPN, CDR2 SVGIG (reference sequence). The CDR3 is 14 amino acids. With 3 bases clipped from V and 4 bases from J, the junction kept 5 bases outside the gene matches. CDR3 in DNA: TGTGCCTGGAGCGGTTCAGGGGGCGGAAACACCATATATTTT. It specifies CAWSGSGGGNTIYF.

The rearrangement links TRBV27 to TRBJ2-5, with D perhaps given as TRBD1 or TRBD2 (7 bases each). The length of the CDR3 is 14 residues. V dropped 6 bases and J dropped 2 bases, with 13 bases sitting between them. CDR1 and CDR2 (germline): MNHEY, SMNVEV (reference sequence). The CDR3 nucleotides are TGTGCCAGCAGCTCTCAGGGGGGGCAAGAGACCCAGTACTTC. Its translation is CASSSQGGQETQYF.

This clone appeared once. The rearrangement uses TRBV9 and TRBJ2-5, with 9 bases that match TRBD2. The J segment lost 4 bases and the V segment lost 0 bases, leaving 7 bases of the junction unmatched. The length of the CDR3 is 16 residues. Germline V gene lookup returns CDR1 SGDLS and CDR2 YYNGEE. CDR3 sequence: CASSVGLAGPGETQYF. The DNA for the CDR3 is TGTGCCAGCAGCGTAGGGCTAGCGGGGCCAGGAGAGACCCAGTACTTC.

The genes are TRBV5-1 and TRBJ2-1; 15 bases fit TRBD2. The V and J ends lost 0 bases and 7 bases, in that order; junction bases with no gene match: 11. This CDR3 is built from 19 residues. The germline V gene encodes CDR1 SGHRS and CDR2 YFSETQ. The CDR3 loop is CASSLARGLAGGYGNEQFF. The CDR3 DNA is TGCGCCAGCAGCTTGGCCCGGGGACTAGCGGGGGGATATGGGAATGAGCAGTTCTTC.

The chain uses TRBV9 and TRBJ1-2, with unresolved D. Per germline, CDR1 SGDLS and CDR2 YYNGEE. The CDR3 has 15 amino acids. Trimming took 4 bases from V and 0 from J, leaving 13 bases between them. The CDR3 spells CASSPSFAPNYGYTF. CDR3 in DNA: TGTGCCAGCAGCCCGAGCTTCGCCCCTAACTATGGCTACACCTTC.

This clone appeared once. This chain uses TRBV15 with TRBJ1-5; D remains unclear. Looked up from germline, CDR1 is LNHNV and CDR2 is YYDKDF (reference sequence). Trimming shortened V by 0 bases and J by 6 bases, and 9 bases separated the two germline ends. CDR3 length: 14 amino acids. CDR3 sequence: CATSRDSGIQPQHF. As DNA, the CDR3 is TGTGCCACCAGCAGAGATTCGGGAATTCAGCCCCAGCATTTT.

The V and J genes are TRBV9 and TRBJ2-1; 9 nucleotides agree with TRBD1. The CDR3 extends over 14 amino acids. The V gene end was trimmed by 1 base and the J gene end by 9 bases; junction bases not matched to a gene: 5. Germline V gene data show CDR1 as SGDLS and CDR2 as YYNGEE. The CDR3 protein is CASSVRTGVGEQFF. The CDR3 coding sequence is TGTGCCAGCAGCGTACGGACAGGGGTTGGTGAGCAGTTCTTC.

The V and J genes are TRBV7-2 and TRBJ2-4; D possibly uses TRBD1 or TRBD2 (5 bases each). Germline CDR1 SGHTA, CDR2 FQGNSA. Trimming cost V 3 bases and J 0 bases, with 9 bases left between them. The CDR3 sequence is 15 residues long. DNA of the CDR3: TGTGCCAGCAGCTTCGGGGCGCGAGCCAAAAACATTCAGTACTTC. Its protein is CASSFGARAKNIQYF.

The chain recombines TRBV10-1 with TRBJ2-3; D possibly corresponds to TRBD1 (6 bases). The CDR3 spans 15 residues. Germline-derived CDR1 and CDR2 are WNHNN and SYGVQD (reference sequence). With 6 bases removed from V and 4 bases from J, the gap between germline ends came to 17 bases. As DNA, the CDR3 is TGCGCCAGCAGCCCAGGGGACCGGGGCGCAGATACGCAGTATTTT. It specifies CASSPGDRGADTQYF.

This chain joins TRBV6-1 and TRBJ1-1; maybe TRBD1 (6 bases). V dropped 6 bases and J dropped 0 bases, with 8 bases sitting between them. The CDR3 spans 13 residues. Germline CDR1 is MNHNS and CDR2 is SASEGT. As DNA, the CDR3 is TGTGCCAGCAGGGGGGACATGAACACTGAAGCTTTCTTT. As protein: CASRGDMNTEAFF.

This chain uses TRBV9 with TRBJ2-5; TRBD1 matches at 8 bases. The CDR3 spans 16 residues. Germline CDR1 and CDR2: SGDLS and YYNGEE. Losses at the gene ends were 4 bases for V and 4 bases for J; bases not matched to a gene: 12. The CDR3: CASSLGDRRLIETQYF. The DNA of the CDR3 is TGTGCCAGCAGCTTGGGGGACAGGCGGTTGATAGAGACCCAGTACTTC. Together with reference TRBV9 and TRBJ2-5, the CDR3 gives the full variable domain: DSGVTQTPKHLITATGQRVTLRCSPRSGDLSVYWYQQSLDQGLQFLIQYYNGEERAKGNILERFSAQQFPDLHSELNLSSLELGDSALYFCASSLGDRRLIETQYFGPGTRLLVL.

The gene calls are TRBV19 and TRBJ2-1, with 7 bases that match TRBD2. Germline-derived CDR1 and CDR2 are LNHDA and SQIVND (reference sequence). The CDR3 sequence is 14 residues long. V was pared by 3 bases and J by 6 bases, with 5 bases of the junction left unmatched. The CDR3 loop reads CASSMGGSPNEQFF. Here the CDR3 DNA reads TGTGCCAGTAGTATGGGCGGGAGCCCCAATGAGCAGTTCTTC.

The rearrangement links TRBV6-1 to TRBJ1-5; D remains ambiguous. This CDR3 comprises 14 residues. Between the trimmed V and J ends, which lost 8 bases and 0 bases, there was a span of 11 bases. Germline CDR1 MNHNS, CDR2 SASEGT. The CDR3 DNA sequence: TGTGCCAGCCCGCCGAATTATAGCAATCAGCCCCAGCATTTT. It specifies CASPPNYSNQPQHF.